Listed here is a single T cell receptor (beta chain). It lacks a known antigen. Within one base of it there is no much larger clone, and no base qualities were kept. This entry belongs to a study of CD8 T cells in Susac syndrome (dated by TCRdb to the late 2010s). For the study in its entirety: The study used repertoire sequencing to test whether antigen drove CD8+ T cell activation and differentiation in Susac syndrome. Clonality of the CD8+ T cell repertoire was compared between more than 10 healthy donors, approximately 14 Susac syndrome patients and roughly 16 multiple sclerosis patients.

The paper's findings and limits, for the study overall: The number of individuals in the TCR sequencing and HLA analysis was acknowledged as relatively small.

RNA was extracted using the RNeasy kit, and roughly 0.5 to 1 microgram was reverse transcribed with random hexamers. TCR beta CDR3 regions were amplified with the immunoSEQ multiplex PCR assay covering 54 Vbeta and 13 Jbeta segments. PCR amplification bias was corrected using a synthetic template baseline for primer optimization and computational correction. On the study's bioinformatics: Reads were annotated to V, D and J genes per IMGT and analyzed with immunoSEQ Analyzer, keeping only productive sequences. Clonality was computed as one minus Shannon entropy normalized by log2 of the number of productive unique sequences. Public and private clones were assessed among the 100 most prevalent clones of each patient and control. Susac-specific clones were defined as absent from healthy and MS cohorts, 850 to 1,300 published viral clones and other ImmuneACCESS disease sequences. TCRdb trimmed public reads at Q25 via fastp, called clones via MiXCR and kept in-frame beta chains. Rows are combined by CDR3 protein, so each entry shows the most common genes and DNA. These V and J calls derive from TCRdb rather than the authors' analysis. In all, the sample holds fewer than 350,000 distinct CDR3 sequences, and 70% to 90% of those were seen once. Roughly 0.21% of the sample belongs to the ten largest clones.

Taken from the germline V gene (reference sequence), the CDR1 and CDR2 loops are MNHEY and SMNVEV. Measured from the cysteine to the phenylalanine, the CDR3 is 14 residues long. CDR3 DNA is the only sequence kept; it has 42 bases, read in frame from the first base. The junction shows trimming of 5 bases on V and 3 bases on J, and the gene matches do not reach 5 bases of it. Peripheral blood CD8+ and CD4+ T cells from healthy donors, Susac syndrome patients and multiple sclerosis patients were profiled by high-throughput TCR beta sequencing. The multiple sclerosis controls were treatment-naive patients whose relapsing-remitting disease, either stable or active, fulfilled the revised McDonald criteria. Bulk CD8+ and CD4+ T cells were purified magnetically by negative isolation, whereas CD8+ TEMRA cells were enriched by FACS. Blood was collected in EDTA tubes and processed within 24 hours, with PBMCs isolated through density gradient centrifugation. PBMCs destined for TCR sequencing were cryopreserved in liquid nitrogen and later thawed in a 37 °C water bath. A purity of at least 90% was achieved for sorted or isolated CD4+, CD8+ and CD8+ TEMRA cells.

This clonotype originated in a human donor with multiple sclerosis. The specimen was CD8+ T cells from PBMCs. The chain was built from TRBV27 and TRBJ2-7; the junction holds 9 bases that match TRBD1. CDR3 region: CASSHGTGFYEQYF. The DNA reads as follows: TGTGCCAGCAGTCACGGGACAGGGTTCTACGAGCAGTACTTC.